The rows below give T cell receptor beta chains drawn from one sample of a study of CD8 T cells in ankylosing spondylitis. TCRdb processed the 5' RACE reads anew with MiXCR; each CDR3 protein has one entry. Of around 770,000 distinct CDR3 sequences in the sample, approximately 12% are singletons; the top ten hold more than 0.5%. The sample comprised blood, either unsorted or a sorted T cell fraction (not recorded which). The receptors come from a male donor with ankylosing spondylitis. Both conserved end residues are part of each CDR3. Each record gives: J gene, V gene, clone size, D gene, CDR3 DNA, CDR3 protein. A D gene is named only where the DNA matches it firmly. Expanded clones are given a class, and other clones once, few, many or no size at all.

J: TRBJ1-2; V: TRBV12-3/TRBV12-4; size: -; D: -; DNA: TGTGCCTTCTGTTTATATTATGCCATTTCCGGGGGCCGAAACTATGGCTACACCTTC; CDR3: CAFCLYYAISGGRNYGYTF
J: TRBJ2-3; V: TRBV20-1; size: -; D: TRBD2; DNA: TGCAGTGTCGAGCGGGACACAGATACGCAGTATTTT; CDR3: CSVERDTDTQYF
J: TRBJ2-4; V: TRBV20-1; size: -; D: TRBD2; DNA: TGCAGTGCTAGAAATCCGGGACTAGGGTCCCAAAACATTCAGTACTTC; CDR3: CSARNPGLGSQNIQYF
J: TRBJ2-6; V: TRBV4-3; size: -; D: -; DNA: TGCGCCAGCAGCCAAGATGCTGCGGGGGCCAACGTCCTGACTTTC; CDR3: CASSQDAAGANVLTF
J: TRBJ2-1; V: TRBV5-1; size: -; D: TRBD2; DNA: TGCGCCAGCAGCTTGGTGGTAGCGGGACTCGATGAGCAGTTCTTC; CDR3: CASSLVVAGLDEQFF
J: TRBJ2-7; V: TRBV7-8; size: few; D: TRBD1; DNA: TGTGCCAGCAGCTTAGACTGGAACAGGGGAACCTACGAGCAGTACTTC; CDR3: CASSLDWNRGTYEQYF
J: TRBJ2-3; V: TRBV20-1; size: few; D: -; DNA: TGCAGTGCCCCATCGGCGGCCACAGATACGCAGTATTTT; CDR3: CSAPSAATDTQYF
J: TRBJ2-5; V: TRBV10-3; size: -; D: TRBD1; DNA: TGTGCCATCAGCCCGGACAGGGAGGCAAAGACCCAGTACTTC; CDR3: CAISPDREAKTQYF
J: TRBJ2-7; V: TRBV7-2; size: -; D: -; DNA: TGTGCCAGCAGCTTATCCGCCCTTTACGAGCAGTACTTC; CDR3: CASSLSALYEQYF
J: TRBJ1-5; V: TRBV27; size: many; D: TRBD1; DNA: TGTGCCAGCAGTTCGCTCCGGGACAGGGCTTTAAGCAATCAGCCCCAGCATTTT; CDR3: CASSSLRDRALSNQPQHF
J: TRBJ2-3; V: TRBV28; size: -; D: -; DNA: TGTGCCAGCAGGCCGAACAGGTTATACACAGATACGCAGTATTTT; CDR3: CASRPNRLYTDTQYF
J: TRBJ1-5; V: TRBV12-3/TRBV12-4; size: -; D: TRBD1; DNA: TGTGCCAGCACCAACCTGCTACAGGGGGCTAGCAATCAGCCCCAGCATTTT; CDR3: CASTNLLQGASNQPQHF
J: TRBJ1-1; V: TRBV11-2; size: -; D: -; DNA: TGTGCCAGCAGTCATCGGACTAACACTGAAGCTTTCTTT; CDR3: CASSHRTNTEAFF
J: TRBJ2-3; V: TRBV20-1; size: many; D: TRBD1; DNA: TGCAGTGCTGCCAGGACAGGATCCGCAGATACGCAGTATTTT; CDR3: CSAARTGSADTQYF
J: TRBJ1-2; V: TRBV6-2/TRBV6-3; size: few; D: -; DNA: TGTGCCAGCAGCCCCTACTATGGCTACACCTTC; CDR3: CASSPYYGYTF
J: TRBJ2-6; V: TRBV11-2; size: -; D: TRBD1; DNA: TGTGCCAGCAGCTACAGAGGACAGGAGTTCTCTGGGGCCAACGTCCTGACTTTC; CDR3: CASSYRGQEFSGANVLTF
J: TRBJ2-7; V: TRBV10-3; size: -; D: TRBD1; DNA: TGTGCCATCAGTGAGAGGACAGGGACCTACGAGCAGTACTTC; CDR3: CAISERTGTYEQYF
J: TRBJ2-4; V: TRBV24-1; size: -; D: TRBD1; DNA: TGTGCCACCAGTGACCGAGACAGGGAGAGGAACATTCAGTACTTC; CDR3: CATSDRDRERNIQYF
J: TRBJ2-5; V: TRBV20-1; size: -; D: -; DNA: TGCAGTGCTAGATCGGACAAGTACCAAGAGACCCAGTACTTC; CDR3: CSARSDKYQETQYF
J: TRBJ2-5; V: TRBV20-1; size: few; D: -; DNA: TGCAGTGCTAGAGATCATCGGCGTGAGACCCAGTACTTC; CDR3: CSARDHRRETQYF
J: TRBJ1-1; V: TRBV29-1; size: many; D: -; DNA: TGCAGCGTTGATGAGGGGTACACTGAAGCTTTCTTT; CDR3: CSVDEGYTEAFF
J: TRBJ2-7; V: TRBV2; size: few; D: -; DNA: TGTGCCAGCAGAGACTTGGGGGCATTACCCGAGCAGTACTTC; CDR3: CASRDLGALPEQYF
J: TRBJ2-1; V: TRBV24-1; size: -; D: -; DNA: TGTGCCACCAGTGAGGGCAGCGGGCGAACCTACAATGAGCAGTTCTTC; CDR3: CATSEGSGRTYNEQFF
J: TRBJ2-7; V: TRBV11-2; size: few; D: -; DNA: TGTGCCAGCAGCTCCCACAGGGTAGGGAACTACGAGCAGTACTTC; CDR3: CASSSHRVGNYEQYF
J: TRBJ1-2; V: TRBV6-1; size: few; D: -; DNA: TGTGCCAGCAGAGCCGGACGGTTGAAAGGGGGCTACACCTTC; CDR3: CASRAGRLKGGYTF
J: TRBJ1-5; V: TRBV30; size: few; D: -; DNA: TGTGCCTGGAGTGTCTTTTATCAGCCCCAGCATTTT; CDR3: CAWSVFYQPQHF
J: TRBJ1-2; V: TRBV20-1; size: few; D: -; DNA: TGCAGTGCTCCCGCCTACGGGTATGGCTACACCTTC; CDR3: CSAPAYGYGYTF
J: TRBJ2-1; V: TRBV6-2/TRBV6-3; size: -; D: -; DNA: TGTGCCAGCAGTCCTCGACGCGTCAATGAGCAGTTCTTC; CDR3: CASSPRRVNEQFF
J: TRBJ2-3; V: TRBV20-1; size: once; D: -; DNA: TGCAGTGCCCCAAAGGGGCCCTTAGGGGCAGATACGCAGTATTTT; CDR3: CSAPKGPLGADTQYF
J: TRBJ1-2; V: TRBV7-9; size: few; D: -; DNA: TGTGCCAGCAGCTCTCGGACCAACTCCTATGGCTACACCTTC; CDR3: CASSSRTNSYGYTF
J: TRBJ1-1; V: TRBV28; size: -; D: -; DNA: TGTTGCACCTCGGCGATGTTGGACACTGAAGCTTTCTTT; CDR3: CCTSAMLDTEAFF
J: TRBJ1-4; V: TRBV6-6; size: -; D: -; DNA: TGTGCCGCTTCGGGACAACGAAATGAAAAACTGTTTTTT; CDR3: CAASGQRNEKLFF
J: TRBJ1-2; V: TRBV10-3; size: many; D: -; DNA: TGTGCCATCAGCGGGGCTGAGTACTATGGCTACACCTTC; CDR3: CAISGAEYYGYTF
J: TRBJ2-7; V: TRBV29-1; size: many; D: TRBD1; DNA: TGCAGCGTTCGGCAGGGGGCCTCCTACGAGCAGTACTTC; CDR3: CSVRQGASYEQYF
J: TRBJ2-7; V: TRBV6-1; size: many; D: TRBD2; DNA: TGTGCCAGCAGTCCCGGGACTAGCAGCTCCTACGAGCAGTACTTC; CDR3: CASSPGTSSSYEQYF
J: TRBJ2-1; V: TRBV4-3; size: -; D: -; DNA: TGCGCCAGCAGCCAAGAGCCTAGGTGGTACAATGAGCAGTTCTTC; CDR3: CASSQEPRWYNEQFF
J: TRBJ1-1; V: TRBV5-1; size: -; D: TRBD1; DNA: TGCGCCAGCAGCTTGGATCTTCAGGGGGCCACTGAAGCTTTCTTT; CDR3: CASSLDLQGATEAFF